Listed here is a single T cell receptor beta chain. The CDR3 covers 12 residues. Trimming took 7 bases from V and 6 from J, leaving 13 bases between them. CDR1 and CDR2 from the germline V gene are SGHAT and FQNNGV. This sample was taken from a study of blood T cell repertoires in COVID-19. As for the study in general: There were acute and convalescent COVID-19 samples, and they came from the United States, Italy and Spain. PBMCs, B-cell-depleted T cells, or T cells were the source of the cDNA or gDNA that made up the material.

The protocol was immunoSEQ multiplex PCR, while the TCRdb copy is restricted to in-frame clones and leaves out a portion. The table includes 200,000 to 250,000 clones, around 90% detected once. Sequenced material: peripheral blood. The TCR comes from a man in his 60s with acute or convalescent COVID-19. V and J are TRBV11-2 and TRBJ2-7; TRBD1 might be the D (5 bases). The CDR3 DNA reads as TGTGCCAGCACCCCAGGGTCTGTCGAGCAGTACTTC. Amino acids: CASTPGSVEQYF.